This T cell receptor beta chain stems from a study of blood T cell repertoires in COVID-19. The wider study: Some COVID-19 samples were acute and others convalescent; all came from the United States, Italy and Spain. The analysed material was cDNA or gDNA that came from T cells, B-cell-depleted T cells, or PBMCs.

Germline V gene data show CDR1 as SGHVS and CDR2 as FQNEAQ. Deletions cut 5 bases from V and 7 bases from J, with 21 bases between. The CDR3 consists of 16 residues. Authors' analysis steps: Nucleated cell number was recorded as an estimate derived from reference gene primer amplification. Clones were sequenced by immunoSEQ multiplex PCR, and TCRdb holds only the in-frame ones, with some missing. That table is the source of V, J and clone size, and D and trimming were worked out from the DNA. The data show 90,000 to 120,000 clones, roughly 84% seen once. This clone was recorded only once. The specimen was peripheral blood. V usage is TRBV7-8 and J usage is TRBJ1-5; weak D call: TRBD1 (5 bases). The TCR was taken from a human donor in a cohort sampled during active COVID-19. The CDR3 DNA sequence: TGTGCCAGCAGCACCTACGGGGGGACCGTCATCCAGCCCCAGCATTTT. Translating it yields CASSTYGGTVIQPQHF.